This TCR beta chain was identified during a study of early T cells in non-severe SARS-CoV-2 infection. The table lists this clonotype with many counts. CDR1 is MNHEY and CDR2 is SVGAGI in the germline V gene. CDR3 size: 14 residues. Trimming removed 6 bases from V and 1 base from J; junction bases left unmatched: 6. Researchers tagged individual cDNA molecules with unique molecular identifiers. From the 5' RACE reads, TCRdb called clonotypes with MiXCR, one entry per CDR3 protein. The data contain tens of thousands of distinct CDR3 sequences, roughly 5.7% of them singletons. This specimen was whole blood, taken at baseline. The sequence derives from an adult who was a healthcare worker with PCR-confirmed SARS-CoV-2 infection or an uninfected control (not recorded which). The chain combines TRBV6-5 with TRBJ2-7, with 7 bases lining up with TRBD1. CDR3 in amino acids: CASSPAGGSYEQYF. For the CDR3, the DNA is TGTGCCAGCAGCCCCGCAGGGGGTTCCTACGAGCAGTACTTC.